This T cell receptor beta chain was recovered during a study of blood T cell repertoires in COVID-19. About the research overall: Whether acute or convalescent, the COVID-19 samples came from the United States, Italy and Spain.

This CDR3 has 12 residues. V gave up 1 base and J gave up 15 bases; unmatched junction bases: 6. Germline V lookup: CDR1 SEHNR, CDR2 FQNEAQ (reference sequence). Data came from immunoSEQ multiplex PCR; TCRdb stores just in-frame clones and leaves some out. This repertoire shows 85,000 to 90,000 clones, roughly 87% found once; its top ten account for 5.2%. This sequence joins TRBV7-9 and TRBJ2-1, with 7 bases matching TRBD2. Sequencing used peripheral blood. The source is a woman aged 80 or older with active COVID-19. CDR3 nucleotide sequence: TGTGCCAGCAGCTTAGATCCCCTAGCGGCGTTCTTC. Protein sequence: CASSLDPLAAFF.